The rows below give T cell receptor beta chains drawn from one sample of a study of shared clonotypes between healthy human individuals. The repertoire was sequenced with immunoSEQ multiplex PCR; TCRdb's copy has only in-frame clones and lacks some. This sample has about 1.1 million clones, with approximately 75% found just once. Sequenced sample: memory CD4+ T cells from PBMCs. These receptors all come from a man aged 18 to 35 in good health. Some clones in this sample may be carry-over from other donors' samples. CDR3s include the opening cysteine and the closing phenylalanine or tryptophan. A D gene is named only where the DNA matches it firmly. The size of a clone is reported for some rows only, either as once, few or many, or as a class for expanded clones.

V gene	J gene	D gene	clone size	CDR3 protein	CDR3 DNA
TRBV19	TRBJ1-5	.	.	CASSISQTGYLFNQPQHF	TGTGCCAGTAGTATATCCCAGACAGGATATCTTTTTAATCAGCCCCAGCATTTT
TRBV2	TRBJ2-7	TRBD2	.	CASSLGLAGYEQYF	TGTGCCAGCAGCTTGGGACTAGCGGGGTACGAGCAGTACTTC
TRBV5-4	TRBJ1-1	.	.	CASSWTVNTEAFF	TGTGCCAGCAGCTGGACGGTGAACACTGAAGCTTTCTTT
TRBV6-6	TRBJ1-1	.	few	CASNREGTEAFF	TGTGCCAGCAACAGGGAGGGCACTGAAGCTTTCTTT
TRBV7-7	TRBJ2-3	TRBD2	.	CASSGGLAGAADTQYF	TGTGCCAGCAGCGGGGGACTAGCGGGAGCGGCAGATACGCAGTATTTT
TRBV5-1	TRBJ2-3	TRBD1	once	CASSGQGVADTQYF	TGCGCCAGCAGCGGGCAGGGGGTAGCAGATACGCAGTATTTT
TRBV15	TRBJ1-1	TRBD1	.	CATSHIDRGAEAFF	TGTGCCACCAGCCATATAGACAGGGGCGCTGAAGCTTTCTTT
TRBV29-1	TRBJ2-7	.	.	CSVEGSRANEQYF	TGCAGCGTTGAAGGAAGCCGGGCCAACGAGCAGTACTTC
TRBV11-3	TRBJ2-6	.	.	CASYSFVPGANVLTF	TGTGCCAGCTATTCGTTTGTGCCCGGGGCCAACGTCCTGACTTTC
TRBV5-1	TRBJ2-7	TRBD1	.	CASSLVGTGNHEQYF	TGCGCCAGCAGCTTGGTTGGGACAGGGAACCACGAGCAGTACTTC
TRBV30	TRBJ1-2	.	.	CAWSVGQGTGYTF	TGTGCCTGGAGTGTAGGGCAGGGTACTGGCTACACCTTC
TRBV19	TRBJ1-5	.	.	CASSIEGGRPQHF	TGTGCCAGTAGTATAGAAGGGGGGAGGCCCCAGCATTTT
TRBV5-4	TRBJ2-2	.	few	CASSVGTGELFF	TGTGCCAGCAGCGTGGGTACCGGGGAGCTGTTTTTT
TRBV7-2	TRBJ1-1	.	.	CASSPGGARTEAFF	TGTGCCAGCAGCCCCGGGGGGGCCCGGACTGAAGCTTTCTTT
TRBV27	TRBJ1-1	TRBD1	once	CASSLKQGRTEAFF	TGTGCCAGCAGTTTAAAACAGGGGAGGACTGAAGCTTTCTTT
TRBV5-1	TRBJ2-5	.	.	CASSSGRTRKLGETQYF	TGCGCCAGCAGCTCAGGCCGAACCCGAAAGTTAGGAGAGACCCAGTACTTC
TRBV21-1	TRBJ2-7	.	.	CASSPALYEQYF	TGTGCCAGCAGCCCCGCCCTCTACGAGCAGTACTTC
TRBV11-2	TRBJ2-1	TRBD2	.	CASSTKGQRGNEQFF	TGTGCCAGCAGCACCAAGGGTCAGCGGGGCAATGAGCAGTTCTTC
TRBV4-2	TRBJ2-1	TRBD2	once	CASSDTKGLAGNEQFF	TGTGCCAGCAGCGACACAAAGGGACTAGCAGGCAATGAGCAGTTCTTC
TRBV29-1	TRBJ2-5	.	.	CSVAAAGPETQYF	TGCAGCGTCGCTGCGGCAGGGCCAGAGACCCAGTACTTC
TRBV13	TRBJ2-3	.	.	CASSYSTTPDTQYF	TGTGCCAGCAGCTACAGCACCACTCCGGATACGCAGTATTTT
TRBV6-1	TRBJ1-4	TRBD1	.	CASSTPGQTNEKLFF	TGTGCCAGCAGTACACCGGGACAGACCAATGAAAAACTGTTTTTT
TRBV5-1	TRBJ2-3	.	.	CASSAASTDTQYF	TGCGCCAGCAGCGCCGCTAGCACAGATACGCAGTATTTT
TRBV7-8	TRBJ1-1	.	few	CASSLAVTPVSEAFF	TGTGCCAGCAGCTTAGCCGTGACGCCGGTCTCTGAAGCTTTCTTT
TRBV10-3	TRBJ2-6	TRBD1	.	CAISGTVVTSGANVLTF	TGTGCCATCAGCGGGACAGTCGTAACCTCTGGGGCCAACGTCCTGACTTTC
TRBV5-1	TRBJ2-7	.	.	CASSLWGEEQYF	TGCGCCAGCAGCTTGTGGGGGGAAGAGCAGTACTTC
TRBV6-5	TRBJ1-1	.	.	CASSRDTEAFF	TGTGCCAGCAGCCGGGACACTGAAGCTTTCTTT
TRBV19	TRBJ2-6	.	.	CASSTDSGANVLTF	TGTGCCAGTAGTACGGATTCAGGGGCCAACGTCCTGACTTTC
TRBV5-1	TRBJ2-7	TRBD1	.	CASSSTGGLYEQYF	TGCGCCAGCAGCTCGACAGGGGGTCTTTACGAGCAGTACTTC
TRBV19	TRBJ1-1	.	few	CASSIVVNTEAFF	TGTGCCAGTAGTATTGTGGTGAACACTGAAGCTTTCTTT
TRBV5-4	TRBJ1-2	.	.	CASSLERQYYGYTF	TGTGCCAGCAGCTTGGAAAGACAGTACTATGGCTACACCTTC
TRBV2	TRBJ1-5	.	.	CASRLSNQPQHF	TGTGCCAGCAGATTGAGCAATCAGCCCCAGCATTTT
TRBV5-1	TRBJ1-4	TRBD1	.	CASSFTGGANEKLFF	TGCGCCAGCAGCTTTACAGGGGGCGCGAATGAAAAACTGTTTTTT
TRBV10-2	TRBJ2-7	TRBD2	.	CASSGGGYEQYF	TGCGCCAGCAGCGGGGGGGGCTACGAGCAGTACTTC
TRBV7-2	TRBJ2-7	.	.	CASSKASLSGYEQYF	TGTGCCAGCAGCAAAGCATCGTTATCCGGCTACGAGCAGTACTTC
TRBV29-1	TRBJ2-1	TRBD2	.	CSAISGTRIYNEQFF	TGCAGCGCGATTAGCGGGACCCGAATTTACAATGAGCAGTTCTTC
TRBV7-9	TRBJ1-2	.	.	CASSLVAYGYTF	TGTGCCAGCAGCTTAGTGGCCTATGGCTACACCTTC
TRBV5-1	TRBJ1-1	.	.	CASSWGSWSKGEAFF	TGCGCCAGCAGCTGGGGTAGTTGGTCAAAGGGGGAAGCTTTCTTT
TRBV29-1	TRBJ2-3	TRBD2	.	CSVGELAGGTDTQYF	TGCAGCGTTGGGGAACTAGCGGGGGGTACAGATACGCAGTATTTT
TRBV7-9	TRBJ2-1	TRBD2	.	CASSLSLAGAYNEQFF	TGTGCCAGCAGCTTGTCGCTAGCGGGGGCCTACAATGAGCAGTTCTTC